The 10 T cell receptor beta chains below were found in one sample sequenced in a study of blood T cell repertoires in COVID-19. TCRdb keeps only in-frame clones here, not all; method: immunoSEQ multiplex PCR. The sample consists of over 250,000 clones, 88% of them appearing once. Sequencing used peripheral blood. These TCRs come from a woman aged 40-49 years who had recovered from COVID-19.

The V gene is TRBV7-9, the J gene TRBJ1-5, with 7 bases that match TRBD1. The CDR3 is 13 amino acids. Germline V gene lookup returns CDR1 SEHNR and CDR2 FQNEAQ (reference sequence). Trimming took 5 bases from V and 3 from J; bases not matched to a gene: 1. CDR3 protein: CASSTGANQPQHF. The CDR3 DNA follows: TGTGCCAGCAGCACAGGGGCCAATCAGCCCCAGCATTTT.

The chain employs TRBV7-2 and TRBJ2-7; 8 bases fit TRBD1. The length of the CDR3 is 15 residues. Germline V gene sequence: CDR1 SGHTA, CDR2 FQGNSA. The trim removed 3 bases at V and 4 bases at J, leaving 8 bases unmatched. The CDR3 here is CASSFTPGGSYEQYF. The CDR3 DNA follows: TGTGCCAGCAGCTTCACCCCAGGGGGCTCGTACGAGCAGTACTTC.

The chain links TRBV6-5 to TRBJ2-2; maybe TRBD2 (5 bases). The CDR3 runs to 14 residues. Per germline, CDR1 MNHEY and CDR2 SVGAGI. Trimming removed 0 bases at V and 7 bases at J, with 9 bases between. The CDR3 DNA reads TGTGCCAGCAGTTACTCGACTCGGGGCGGGGAGCTGTTTTTT. Translating gives CASSYSTRGGELFF.

Only a few counts were recorded for this clone. The chain employs TRBV6-6 and TRBJ1-6, with 7 positions matching TRBD1. The germline CDR1 and CDR2 sequences are MNHNY and SVGAGI (reference sequence). J lost 5 bases, V lost 4 bases, and 8 bases had no gene match. CDR3 length: 16 amino acids. CDR3 amino acids: CASSSPRGQNNSPLHF. Here the CDR3 DNA reads TGTGCCAGCAGTTCCCCCCGGGGACAGAATAATTCACCCCTCCACTTT.

The rearrangement joins TRBV19 to TRBJ2-3, with 9 bases lining up with TRBD1. Trimming cost V 7 bases and J 6 bases; bases outside gene matches: 8. This CDR3 has 14 residues. Germline CDR1 reads LNHDA; CDR2 reads SQIVND (reference sequence). The CDR3 loop reads CASTQTGGGDTQYF. The CDR3 DNA follows: TGTGCCAGTACCCAGACAGGGGGTGGGGATACGCAGTATTTT.

The V gene is TRBV6-5, the J gene TRBJ2-3; TRBD2 agrees at 8 bases. The junction had 10 bases not matched to a gene; V was cut back by 5 bases and J by 6 bases. The CDR3 covers 15 residues. The germline gives CDR1 MNHEY, CDR2 SVGAGI. CDR3 nucleotides: TGTGCCAGCAGTAAGCGGGAGTGGGTCGGCGATACGCAGTATTTT. It specifies CASSKREWVGDTQYF.

This clone has only one observation. The J gene is TRBJ2-7, the V gene TRBV2; weak D call: TRBD2 (6 bases). The V gene lost 5 bases and the J gene lost 5 bases, with 13 bases spanning the gap. The CDR3 has 13 residues. The germline V gene has CDR1 SNHLY and CDR2 FYNNEI. The CDR3 sequence is CASSRENQNEQYV. The CDR3 DNA reads as TGTGCCAGCAGTCGGGAGAATCAGAACGAGCAGTACGTC.

The gene calls are TRBV11-2 and TRBJ2-1; 7 bases are shared with TRBD2. Germline CDR1 reads SGHAT; CDR2 reads FQNNGV. The CDR3 length is 15 residues. Losses at the gene ends were 3 bases for V and 7 bases for J; bases not matched to a gene: 9. CDR3 sequence (DNA): TGTGCCAGCAGCTTTCGCGGGAGTCTGCCAAATGAGCAGTTCTTC. It is translated as CASSFRGSLPNEQFF.

This sequence joins TRBV7-6 and TRBJ2-2, with 7 bases matching TRBD2. J was trimmed by 6 bases and V by 5 bases; bases with no gene match: 6. The CDR3 loop spans 14 amino acids. The V gene's germline CDR1 is SGHVS and CDR2 FNYEAQ. Here the CDR3 reads CASSQPSGPGELFF. DNA of the CDR3: TGTGCCAGCAGCCAACCTAGCGGACCCGGGGAGCTGTTTTTT.

The chain links TRBV4-3 to TRBJ1-5; the D gene is possibly TRBD1 (5 bases). V was cut by 11 bases and J by 6 bases, with 14 bases left in between. CDR3 size: 12 residues. Germline assignment: CDR1 LGHNA and CDR2 YSLEER. DNA of the CDR3: TGCGCCGAGCCCTCGGGGGTTCAGCCCCAGCATTTT. It is translated as CAEPSGVQPQHF.